These T cell receptor beta chains were read from a single sample in a study of T cells in Graves' hyperthyroidism and ophthalmopathy. TCRdb analysed the multiplex PCR reads with MiXCR anew, one entry per CDR3 protein. The sample yields some 760,000 distinct CDR3 sequences, roughly 15% seen once. Specimen: blood. These receptor sequences come from a young woman with Graves' hyperthyroidism. Both conserved end residues are part of each CDR3. The D gene is left open where the match is weak. Clone size appears in some rows only: once, few, many, or a class for an expanded clone.

clone_size j_call d_call v_call cdr3_aa cdr3_nt
- TRBJ2-7 - TRBV4-1 CASSQDPGERREQYF TGCGCCAGCAGCCAAGATCCCGGCGAGCGTCGGGAGCAGTACTTC
many TRBJ2-3 - TRBV7-9 CASSRGTSGTQYF TGTGCCAGCAGCCGTGGGACTTCGGGTACGCAGTATTTT
few TRBJ2-4 - TRBV29-1 CSARDGTRAKNIQYF TGCAGCGCCCGGGACGGGACAAGAGCCAAAAACATTCAGTACTTC
- TRBJ1-4 - TRBV7-9 CASSFIRDEKLFF TGTGCCAGCAGCTTCATTAGAGATGAAAAACTGTTTTTT
- TRBJ2-3 - TRBV5-4 CASSLGHAASTDTQYF TGTGCCAGCAGCTTGGGCCATGCCGCTAGCACAGATACGCAGTATTTT
many TRBJ2-4 - TRBV11-2 CASSPSNGKNIQYF TGTGCCAGCAGCCCGAGCAATGGGAAAAACATTCAGTACTTC
many TRBJ2-5 - TRBV30 CAWSLLEVHQETQYF TGTGCCTGGAGTCTTTTGGAGGTTCACCAAGAGACCCAGTACTTC
- TRBJ2-3 TRBD1 TRBV24-1 CATSDSRTGKTDTRYF TGTGCCACCAGTGACTCTCGGACAGGAAAAACGGATACGCGGTATTTT
many TRBJ1-1 - TRBV11-2 CASSLGPTPGTEAFF TGTGCCAGCAGCTTAGGGCCAACCCCGGGCACTGAAGCTTTCTTT
- TRBJ2-6 - TRBV19 CASSIAEAGSRFFADVLTF TGTGCCAGTAGTATAGCCGAGGCAGGATCGAGATTCTTTGCTGACGTCCTGACTTTC
many TRBJ2-3 - TRBV27 CASSLSPRTDTQYF TGTGCCAGCAGTTTATCACCCCGCACAGATACGCAGTATTTT
- TRBJ2-2 - TRBV12-3/TRBV12-4 CATHITGELFF TGTGCCACCCACATCACCGGGGAGCTGTTTTTT
few TRBJ1-3 - TRBV30 CAWSVPVSGNTIYF TGTGCCTGGAGTGTCCCGGTCTCTGGAAACACCATATATTTT
few TRBJ2-1 - TRBV20-1 CSATLGTSFDNEQFF TGCAGTGCCACCCTCGGCACCTCTTTTGACAATGAGCAGTTCTTC
- TRBJ2-7 TRBD2 TRBV29-1 CSVPSGGGQYF TGCAGCGTCCCTTCGGGGGGAGGGCAGTACTTC
many TRBJ2-3 TRBD2 TRBV20-1 CSPTAGGNTDTQYF TGCAGTCCCACAGCGGGAGGGAACACAGATACGCAGTATTTT
many TRBJ1-1 TRBD1 TRBV30 CAWGGQGKNTEAFF TGTGCCTGGGGCGGACAGGGCAAGAACACTGAAGCTTTCTTT
few TRBJ2-7 TRBD2 TRBV19 CASMRAGAHEQYF TGTGCCAGTATGAGAGCGGGGGCCCACGAGCAGTACTTC
- TRBJ2-4 - TRBV12-3/TRBV12-4 CASAPVVYIAKNIQYF TGTGCCAGCGCCCCGGTCGTCTACATAGCCAAAAACATTCAGTACTTC
- TRBJ2-3 TRBD2 TRBV12-5 CASGLIAGGITDTQYF TGTGCTAGTGGCTTGATAGCGGGAGGGATCACAGATACGCAGTATTTT
many TRBJ2-1 - TRBV6-6 CASSYRDTNEQFF TGTGCCAGCAGTTACCGGGACACCAATGAGCAGTTCTTC
many TRBJ2-7 - TRBV28 CASSPPRILEEQYF TGTGCCAGCAGTCCCCCCCGCATTCTGGAAGAGCAGTACTTC
few TRBJ2-3 - TRBV19 CASSTGLGWGTDTQYF TGTGCCAGTAGTACCGGCCTAGGGTGGGGCACAGATACGCAGTATTTT
many TRBJ2-7 - TRBV29-1 CSVAADAYEQYF TGCAGCGTTGCCGCCGATGCCTACGAGCAGTACTTC
few TRBJ2-1 TRBD2 TRBV7-3 CASSLLGSGDFEQFF TGTGCCAGCAGTCTCCTGGGGAGCGGGGACTTTGAGCAGTTCTTC
- TRBJ2-7 TRBD1 TRBV4-1 CASSQDRGTGTTYEQYF TGCGCCAGCAGCCAAGATCGGGGGACAGGTACGACCTACGAGCAGTACTTC
many TRBJ2-5 - TRBV29-1 CSVPKGGSPYQETQYF TGCAGCGTTCCAAAGGGGGGGTCTCCGTACCAAGAGACCCAGTACTTC
many TRBJ2-7 TRBD1 TRBV7-9 CASSPGTGKFEQYF TGTGCCAGCAGCCCCGGGACAGGAAAATTCGAGCAGTACTTC
many TRBJ2-1 - TRBV29-1 CSVDVPAAPSGQFF TGCAGCGTTGACGTACCGGCCGCCCCCTCGGGGCAGTTCTTC
many TRBJ2-3 - TRBV20-1 CSARSGIFSTDTQYF TGCAGTGCTAGATCGGGGATTTTTAGCACAGATACGCAGTATTTT
few TRBJ2-7 - TRBV28 CASRARTYEQYF TGTGCCAGCCGGGCGAGGACCTACGAGCAGTACTTC
few TRBJ2-2 - TRBV10-2 CASTFRDEDGELFF TGTGCCAGCACCTTCAGGGATGAGGACGGGGAGCTGTTTTTT